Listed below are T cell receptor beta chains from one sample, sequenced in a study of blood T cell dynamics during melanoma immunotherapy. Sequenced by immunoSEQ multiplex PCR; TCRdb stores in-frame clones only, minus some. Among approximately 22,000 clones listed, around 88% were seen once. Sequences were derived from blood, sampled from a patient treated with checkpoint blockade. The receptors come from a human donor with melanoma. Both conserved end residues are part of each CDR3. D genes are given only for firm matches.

cdr3_aa: CASSLQGANVLTF
cdr3_nt: TGTGCCAGCAGTTTGCAAGGGGCCAACGTCCTGACTTTC
j_call: TRBJ2-6
v_call: TRBV28
d_call: .

cdr3_aa: CATSRDLTSGTSTDTQYF
cdr3_nt: TGTGCCACCAGCAGAGATTTAACTAGCGGGACTAGCACAGATACGCAGTATTTT
j_call: TRBJ2-3
v_call: TRBV15
d_call: TRBD2

cdr3_aa: CASSERPMTGLAYEQYF
cdr3_nt: TGTGCCAGCAGTGAAAGGCCCATGACAGGGCTGGCCTACGAGCAGTACTTC
j_call: TRBJ2-7
v_call: TRBV6-1
d_call: TRBD1

cdr3_aa: CASSSVSGSSYEQYF
cdr3_nt: TGCGCCAGCAGCTCCGTCAGCGGATCCTCCTACGAGCAGTACTTC
j_call: TRBJ2-7
v_call: TRBV4-1
d_call: .

cdr3_aa: CASSSRRQGLGGYTF
cdr3_nt: TGTGCCAGCAGTTCACGAAGACAGGGGCTAGGTGGCTACACCTTC
j_call: TRBJ1-2
v_call: TRBV27
d_call: TRBD1

cdr3_aa: CASSQTGSSYNEQFF
cdr3_nt: TGTGCCAGCAGCCAAACAGGAAGCTCCTACAATGAGCAGTTCTTC
j_call: TRBJ2-1
v_call: TRBV5-6
d_call: .

cdr3_aa: CASSSSLTGTAYEQYF
cdr3_nt: TGTGCCAGCAGTTCATCCCTGACCGGGACAGCCTACGAGCAGTACTTC
j_call: TRBJ2-7
v_call: TRBV6-5
d_call: TRBD1

cdr3_aa: CASSRDTSARANVLTF
cdr3_nt: TGTGCCAGCAGCAGAGACACTTCAGCTAGGGCCAACGTCCTGACTTTC
j_call: TRBJ2-6
v_call: TRBV7-2
d_call: .

cdr3_aa: CASSLRGASDTEAFF
cdr3_nt: TGCGCCAGCAGCTTGAGGGGGGCCAGTGACACTGAAGCTTTCTTT
j_call: TRBJ1-1
v_call: TRBV5-1
d_call: .

cdr3_aa: CASSPGGEWYGYTF
cdr3_nt: TGTGCCAGCAGTCCCGGAGGGGAATGGTATGGCTACACCTTC
j_call: TRBJ1-2
v_call: TRBV28
d_call: .